This is a list of T cell receptor beta chains from one sample in a study of blood T cell repertoires in COVID-19. TCRdb's copy holds only in-frame clones and misses some; the assay was immunoSEQ multiplex PCR. The data contain about 250,000 clones, roughly 85% of them singletons. Sequenced sample: peripheral blood. The receptor set was obtained from a woman aged 30 to 39 with active or convalescent COVID-19. The CDR3 runs from the conserved cysteine through the conserved F or W. A D gene is named only where the DNA matches it firmly. Not all rows give a size; the values are once, few, many and, for expanded clones, a class.

J	size	D	V	DNA	CDR3
TRBJ2-7	NA	NA	TRBV21-1	TGTGCCAGCAGCCTCACCGGGACAGGGATCTACGAGCAGTACTTC	CASSLTGTGIYEQYF
TRBJ1-2	NA	NA	TRBV7-2	TGTGCCAGCAGCCCAAGCGGGGGTCCCTATGGCTACACCTTC	CASSPSGGPYGYTF
TRBJ1-2	NA	TRBD1	TRBV6-5	TGTGCCAGCAGAAGGAGACAGGGTGGTGGCTACACCTTC	CASRRRQGGGYTF
TRBJ1-1	few	TRBD1	TRBV18	TGTGCCAGCTCACCAATGGGGACAGGGGGGACCATGAACACTGAAGCTTTCTTT	CASSPMGTGGTMNTEAFF
TRBJ1-1	NA	NA	TRBV23-1	TGCGCCAGCAGTCAATCCGGGGGCACTGAAGCTTTCTTT	CASSQSGGTEAFF
TRBJ1-5	NA	NA	TRBV5-1	TGCGCCAGCAGTCCGGACAGTCACAATCAGCCCCAGCATTTT	CASSPDSHNQPQHF
TRBJ2-6	NA	TRBD1	TRBV24-1	TGTGCCACCAGTGATCCCGGGACAGGGTCCTCTGGGGCCAACGTCCTGACTTTC	CATSDPGTGSSGANVLTF
TRBJ1-2	NA	TRBD1	TRBV6-5	TGTGCCAGCAGAGCCGGGACAGGGCCGTCGGTCACCTTC	CASRAGTGPSVTF
TRBJ1-6	NA	NA	TRBV15	TGTGCCACCAGCAGAGCCATCCAAGCTTCACCCCTCCACTTT	CATSRAIQASPLHF
TRBJ2-7	NA	TRBD1	TRBV18	TGTGCCAGCTCAAAAGACAGGGCCGCCTACGAGCAGTACTTC	CASSKDRAAYEQYF
TRBJ2-3	NA	NA	TRBV5-5	TGTGCCAGCAGCTTCCAAGACTCAGATACGCAGTATTTT	CASSFQDSDTQYF
TRBJ2-3	once	TRBD2	TRBV28	TGTGCCAGCAGTCTCGCGGGGGGGCCCGGCACAGATACGCAGTATTTT	CASSLAGGPGTDTQYF
TRBJ2-3	NA	NA	TRBV6-5	TGTGCCAGCACCAGAATGTTCACAGATACGCAGTATTTT	CASTRMFTDTQYF
TRBJ1-1	NA	NA	TRBV6-1	TGTGCCAGCAGTGAACGTCGGAAGGGAGGCACTGAAGCTTTCTTT	CASSERRKGGTEAFF
TRBJ2-1	NA	TRBD1	TRBV5-1	TGCGCCAGCAGCTTGGATGCACAGGGGGCCTGGAATGAGCAGTTCTTC	CASSLDAQGAWNEQFF
TRBJ2-7	NA	TRBD1	TRBV10-3	TGTGCCATCACCGGGACAGAAAGTAGCGAGCAGTACTTC	CAITGTESSEQYF
TRBJ2-7	NA	TRBD2	TRBV6-6	TGTGCCAGCAGCCCGGGAGGGGGGAGACCCTACGAGCAGTACTTC	CASSPGGGRPYEQYF
TRBJ2-7	NA	TRBD1	TRBV28	TGTGCCAGCAGTTTATCGACAGGGGGTATCGACGAGCAGTACTTC	CASSLSTGGIDEQYF
TRBJ1-2	NA	NA	TRBV2	TGTGCCAGCAGTGCGGTTCAGGGGACCTATGGCTACACCTTC	CASSAVQGTYGYTF
TRBJ1-3	NA	TRBD1	TRBV19	TGTGCCAGTAGTAAGGACAGGGGGTCTCCTGGAAACACCATATATTTT	CASSKDRGSPGNTIYF
TRBJ1-2	NA	NA	TRBV5-1	TGCGCCAGCAGCTTAGGGGTCAACTATGGCTACACCTTC	CASSLGVNYGYTF
TRBJ2-1	NA	TRBD2	TRBV7-2	TGTGCCAGCAGCTTAGACCCGGGACTAGCGGGGGGGCGTAGGAATGAGCAGTTCTTC	CASSLDPGLAGGRRNEQFF
TRBJ1-5	NA	TRBD1	TRBV19	TGTGCCAGTACGTCATCCCAGGGGGCTTTAAATCAGCCCCAGCATTTT	CASTSSQGALNQPQHF
TRBJ1-1	NA	NA	TRBV6-2/TRBV6-3	TGTGCCAGCAGTTCGGCCAGGGGGAACACTGAAGCTTTCTTT	CASSSARGNTEAFF
TRBJ2-2	NA	TRBD1	TRBV3-1/TRBV3-2	TGTGCCAGCAGCCAGACAGGGATTTCCGGGGAGCTGTTTTTT	CASSQTGISGELFF
TRBJ2-1	NA	TRBD1	TRBV29-1	TGCAGCGTCGACAGGGGGTCGGATGAGCAGTTCTTC	CSVDRGSDEQFF
TRBJ2-7	NA	TRBD2	TRBV27	TGTGCCAGCAGTTCGACTAGCGGGGGGAAGGACGAGCAGTACTTC	CASSSTSGGKDEQYF
TRBJ1-2	NA	NA	TRBV5-1	TGCGCCAGCAGCTTGGCGGGGAACGGCTACACCTTC	CASSLAGNGYTF
TRBJ2-7	NA	TRBD1	TRBV3-1/TRBV3-2	TGTGCCAGCAGCCAAGAGGAGACAGGGGCCTACGAGCAGTACTTC	CASSQEETGAYEQYF
TRBJ1-5	NA	TRBD1	TRBV28	TGTGCCAGTTCCCCCGGGACAGGTCATCAGCCCCAGCATTTT	CASSPGTGHQPQHF
TRBJ2-5	once	NA	TRBV6-2/TRBV6-3	TGTGCCAGCAGTTACTCGAAGGTCACAGCCCTCCCCCGAGAGACCCAGTACTTC	CASSYSKVTALPRETQYF
TRBJ2-7	NA	NA	TRBV6-5	TGTGCCAGCAGTCCCGACGTAGGGGGTGGGTCGGAGCAGTACTTC	CASSPDVGGGSEQYF
TRBJ1-3	NA	NA	TRBV30	TGTGCCTGGAGTCCCACAGGGAGCTCTGGAAACACCATATATTTT	CAWSPTGSSGNTIYF
TRBJ1-2	NA	NA	TRBV9	TGTGCCAGCAGCCCCCAGGGATATGGCTACACCTTC	CASSPQGYGYTF
TRBJ1-5	NA	NA	TRBV4-3	TGCGCCAGCAGCTGGGGCCTGGGGCAGCCCCAGCATTTT	CASSWGLGQPQHF
TRBJ2-1	NA	NA	TRBV6-2/TRBV6-3	TGTGCCAGCAGTTATCGTGGGGCCGCCTACAATGAGCAGTTCTTC	CASSYRGAAYNEQFF
TRBJ1-1	once	NA	TRBV30	TGTGCCTGGGGTCCGGTCTTAGAAGCTTTCTTT	CAWGPVLEAFF
TRBJ2-6	NA	TRBD1	TRBV12-3/TRBV12-4	TGTGCCTCGAGGGGGCCTGAGGCCAACGTCCTGACTTTC	CASRGPEANVLTF
TRBJ1-2	NA	NA	TRBV7-2	TGTGCCAGCAGCTGGTTCGGTACGGGAGGTGGTAACTATGGCTACACCTTC	CASSWFGTGGGNYGYTF
TRBJ1-3	NA	NA	TRBV9	TGTGCCAGCAGCGAACAGTCCTCTGGAAACACCATATATTTT	CASSEQSSGNTIYF
TRBJ1-1	NA	TRBD1	TRBV5-4	TGTGCCAGCAGCCTCGGGACAGAGAACACTGAAGCTTTCTTT	CASSLGTENTEAFF
TRBJ2-3	NA	NA	TRBV6-4	TGTGCCAGCAGTGACAGGGGAGGAAGGAGAGATACGCAGTATTTT	CASSDRGGRRDTQYF
TRBJ2-3	NA	NA	TRBV10-3	TGTGCCATCAGGTCAGGGGGGCCGGAGACGCAGTATTTT	CAIRSGGPETQYF
TRBJ2-2	NA	TRBD1	TRBV5-1	TGCGCCAGCAGCCCCCAGACAGGGTCCGGGGAGCTGTTTTTT	CASSPQTGSGELFF
TRBJ1-5	few	TRBD1	TRBV19	TGTGCCAGTAGTCCCCGGACAGGGGGCAACCAGCCCCAGCATTTT	CASSPRTGGNQPQHF